This T cell receptor beta chain was identified during a study of regulatory T cells in long-lasting Graves disease. As for the study in general: The term persistent Graves' disease signified upward of 5 years on antithyroid drugs with positive TSH receptor antibodies.

This clonotype was observed a few times. Its antigen is undetermined. Study observations and caveats: Analyses excluded thyroid tissue, covering peripheral blood alone.

This CDR3 is 15 amino acids long. The germline gives CDR1 SQVTM, CDR2 ANQGSEA. V dropped 1 base and J dropped 4; count of bases not matched to a gene: 8. iRepertoire HTBI primers and Arm-PCR of CDR3 regions built TCR beta libraries. TCRdb re-analysed the multiplex PCR reads in MiXCR, keeping a single row per CDR3 protein. The sample includes hundreds of thousands of distinct CDR3 sequences, less than 25% of them seen just once. Stated time point: persistent/refractory GD, antithyroid drugs over 5 years with positive TRAb. The authors made the TCR library using RNA they extracted from PBMCs. The chain is built from TRBV29-1 and TRBJ1-1, with 8 bases fitting TRBD1. This TCR derives from a female donor with Graves disease. The sequences come from peripheral blood mononuclear cells (PBMCs), collected when the disease was refractory, from a patient treated with antithyroid drugs. As DNA, the CDR3 is TGCAGCGTTGAAGCTCTGGACAGGGAGAGCACTGAAGCTTTCTTT. Translating it yields CSVEALDRESTEAFF.